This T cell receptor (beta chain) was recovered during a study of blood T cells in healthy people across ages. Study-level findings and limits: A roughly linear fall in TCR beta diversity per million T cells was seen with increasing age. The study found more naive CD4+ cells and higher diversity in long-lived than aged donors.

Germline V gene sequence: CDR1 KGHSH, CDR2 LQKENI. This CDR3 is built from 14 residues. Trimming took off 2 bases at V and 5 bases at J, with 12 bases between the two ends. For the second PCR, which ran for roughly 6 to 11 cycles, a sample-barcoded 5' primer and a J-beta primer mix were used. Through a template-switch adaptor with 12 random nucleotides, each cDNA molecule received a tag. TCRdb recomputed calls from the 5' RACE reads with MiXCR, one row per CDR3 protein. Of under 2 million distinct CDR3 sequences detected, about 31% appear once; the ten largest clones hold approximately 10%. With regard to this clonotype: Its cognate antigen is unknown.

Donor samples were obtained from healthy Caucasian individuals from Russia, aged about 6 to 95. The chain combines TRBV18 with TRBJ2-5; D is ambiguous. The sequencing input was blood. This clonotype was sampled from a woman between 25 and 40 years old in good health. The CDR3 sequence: CASSPSPRGETQYF. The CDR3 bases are TGTGCCAGCTCACCATCTCCCCGTGGGGAGACCCAGTACTTC.